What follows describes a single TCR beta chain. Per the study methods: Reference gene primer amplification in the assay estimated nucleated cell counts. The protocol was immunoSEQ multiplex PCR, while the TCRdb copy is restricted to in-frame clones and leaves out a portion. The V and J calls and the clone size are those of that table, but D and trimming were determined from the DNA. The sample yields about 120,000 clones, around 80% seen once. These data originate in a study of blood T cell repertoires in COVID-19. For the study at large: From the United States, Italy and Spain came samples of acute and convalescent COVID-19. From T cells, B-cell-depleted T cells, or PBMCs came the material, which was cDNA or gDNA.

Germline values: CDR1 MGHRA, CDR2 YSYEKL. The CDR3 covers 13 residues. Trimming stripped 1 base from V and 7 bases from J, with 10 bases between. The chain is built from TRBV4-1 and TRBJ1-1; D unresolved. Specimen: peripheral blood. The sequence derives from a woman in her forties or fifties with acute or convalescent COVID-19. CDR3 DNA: TGCGCCAGCAGCCAAGCGGGGTTTAATGAAGCTTTCTTT. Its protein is CASSQAGFNEAFF.